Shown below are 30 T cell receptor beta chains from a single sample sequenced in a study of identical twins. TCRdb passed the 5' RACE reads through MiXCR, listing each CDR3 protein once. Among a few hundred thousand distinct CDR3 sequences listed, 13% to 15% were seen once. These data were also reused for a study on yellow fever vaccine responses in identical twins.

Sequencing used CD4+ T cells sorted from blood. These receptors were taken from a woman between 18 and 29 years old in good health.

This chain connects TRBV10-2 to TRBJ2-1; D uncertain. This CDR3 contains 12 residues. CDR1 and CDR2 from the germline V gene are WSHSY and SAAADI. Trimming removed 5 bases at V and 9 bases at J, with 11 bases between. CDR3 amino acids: CASSPLSAEQFF. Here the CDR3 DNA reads TGCGCCAGCAGTCCCCTATCGGCTGAGCAGTTCTTC.

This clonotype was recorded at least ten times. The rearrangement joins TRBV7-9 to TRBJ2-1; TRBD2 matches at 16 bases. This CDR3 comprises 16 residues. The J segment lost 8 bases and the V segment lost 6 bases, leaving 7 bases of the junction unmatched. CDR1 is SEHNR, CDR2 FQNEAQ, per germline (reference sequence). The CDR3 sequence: CASRPPGLAGGDEQFF. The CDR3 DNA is TGTGCCAGCAGGCCTCCGGGACTAGCGGGGGGGGATGAGCAGTTCTTC.

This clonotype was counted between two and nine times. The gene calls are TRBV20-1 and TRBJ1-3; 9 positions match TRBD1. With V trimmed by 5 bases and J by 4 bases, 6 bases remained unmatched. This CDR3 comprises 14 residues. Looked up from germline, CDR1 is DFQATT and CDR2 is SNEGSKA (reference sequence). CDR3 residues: CSAGEDRGGNTIYF. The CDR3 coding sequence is TGCAGTGCTGGGGAGGACAGGGGAGGAAACACCATATATTTT.

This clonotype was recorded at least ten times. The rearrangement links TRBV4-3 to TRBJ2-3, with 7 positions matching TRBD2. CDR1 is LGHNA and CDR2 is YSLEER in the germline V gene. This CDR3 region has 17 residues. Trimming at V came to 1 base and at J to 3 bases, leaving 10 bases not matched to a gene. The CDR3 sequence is CASSQVASSGTTDTQYF. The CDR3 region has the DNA TGCGCCAGCAGCCAAGTGGCCTCTAGCGGAACTACAGATACGCAGTATTTT.

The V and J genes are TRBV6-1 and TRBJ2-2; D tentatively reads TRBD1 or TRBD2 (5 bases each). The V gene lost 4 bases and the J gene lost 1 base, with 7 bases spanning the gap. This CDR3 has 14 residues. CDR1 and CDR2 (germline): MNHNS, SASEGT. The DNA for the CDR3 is TGTGCCAGCAGTGGAGGGGTGAACACCGGGGAGCTGTTTTTT. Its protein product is CASSGGVNTGELFF.

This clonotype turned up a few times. The CDR3 DNA is TGTGCCAGCAGTTTCGGCGGGGGGGCCTCCTACGAGCAGTACTTC. It specifies CASSFGGGASYEQYF. This chain uses TRBV28 with TRBJ2-7, with 9 nucleotides matching TRBD2. The V segment lost 3 bases and the J segment 0 bases; nucleotides outside the gene matches: 3. CDR1 MDHEN and CDR2 SYDVKM come from the germline V gene. This CDR3 region has 15 residues.

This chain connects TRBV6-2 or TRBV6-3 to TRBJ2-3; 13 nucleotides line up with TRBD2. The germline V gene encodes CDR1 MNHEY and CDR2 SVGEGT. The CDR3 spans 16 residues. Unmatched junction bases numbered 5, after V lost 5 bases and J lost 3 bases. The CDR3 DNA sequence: TGTGCCAGCAGTGGACTAGCGGGAGAGGCAACAGATACGCAGTATTTT. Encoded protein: CASSGLAGEATDTQYF.

CDR3 sequence (DNA): TGTGCCAGCAGTGGAACTAGCGGGACCAGACAGACCCAGTACTTC. Translated: CASSGTSGTRQTQYF. V and J are TRBV12-3 or TRBV12-4 and TRBJ2-5; 10 nucleotides agree with TRBD2. V gave up 5 bases and J gave up 6 bases; unmatched junction bases: 9. The CDR3 has 15 residues.

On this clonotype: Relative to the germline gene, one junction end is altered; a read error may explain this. The CDR3 region has the DNA TGCGCCAGCGGTGAAGCGGGAGGGCCCTACGAGCAGTACTTC. It yields the protein CASGEAGGPYEQYF. The gene calls are TRBV10-2 and TRBJ2-7; 10 bases line up with TRBD2. CDR1 is WSHSY, CDR2 SAAADI, per germline. This CDR3 region has 14 residues.

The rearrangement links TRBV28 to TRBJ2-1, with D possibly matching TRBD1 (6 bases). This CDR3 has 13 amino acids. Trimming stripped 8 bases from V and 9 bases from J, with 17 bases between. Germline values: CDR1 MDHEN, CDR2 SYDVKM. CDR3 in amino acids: CASLGVRGTEQFF. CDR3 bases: TGTGCCAGCCTAGGGGTGAGGGGGACTGAGCAGTTCTTC.

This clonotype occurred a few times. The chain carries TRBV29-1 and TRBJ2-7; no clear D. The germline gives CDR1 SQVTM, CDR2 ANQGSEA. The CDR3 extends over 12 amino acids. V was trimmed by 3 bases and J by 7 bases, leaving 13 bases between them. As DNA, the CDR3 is TGCAGCGTTGAGGTAGGATCTCGAGAGCAGTACTTC. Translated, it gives CSVEVGSREQYF.

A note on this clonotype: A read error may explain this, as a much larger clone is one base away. The CDR3 is CASSPRVSRVYNEQFF. The CDR3 bases are TGTGCCAGCAGCCCACGGGTCTCAAGGGTTTACAATGAGCAGTTCTTC. V gene TRBV4-2 combines with J gene TRBJ2-1, with D uncertain. Trimming removed 4 bases at V and 4 bases at J, with 17 bases between. Germline V gives CDR1 LGHNA, CDR2 YNFKEQ. This CDR3 spans 16 amino acids.

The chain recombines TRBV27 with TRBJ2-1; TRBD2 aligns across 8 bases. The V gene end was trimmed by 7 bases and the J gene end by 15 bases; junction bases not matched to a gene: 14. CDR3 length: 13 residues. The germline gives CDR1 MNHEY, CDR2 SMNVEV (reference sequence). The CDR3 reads CASTPRSGRAGFF. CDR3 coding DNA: TGTGCCAGCACGCCACGGAGCGGGAGAGCCGGGTTCTTC.

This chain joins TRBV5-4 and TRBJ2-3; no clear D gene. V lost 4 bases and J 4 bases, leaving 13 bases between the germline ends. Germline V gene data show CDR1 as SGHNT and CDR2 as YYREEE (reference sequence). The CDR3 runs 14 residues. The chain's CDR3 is CASSPDVAADTQYF. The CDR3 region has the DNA TGTGCCAGCAGCCCCGATGTGGCCGCAGATACGCAGTATTTT.

CDR3 DNA sequence: TGTGCCAGCAGTTATCGGAACAGCTACAATGAGCAGTTCTTC. Translation gives CASSYRNSYNEQFF. This rearrangement joins TRBV6-5 to TRBJ2-1; D unclear. V lost 3 bases to trimming and J lost 3 bases, with 9 bases between them. Germline assignment: CDR1 MNHEY and CDR2 SVGAGI. The CDR3 is made up of 14 amino acids.

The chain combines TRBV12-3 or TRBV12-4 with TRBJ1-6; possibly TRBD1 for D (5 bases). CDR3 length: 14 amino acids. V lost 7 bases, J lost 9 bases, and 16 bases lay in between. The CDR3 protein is CASTQRQGGSPLHF. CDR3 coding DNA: TGTGCCAGCACCCAGAGGCAGGGAGGTTCACCCCTCCACTTT.

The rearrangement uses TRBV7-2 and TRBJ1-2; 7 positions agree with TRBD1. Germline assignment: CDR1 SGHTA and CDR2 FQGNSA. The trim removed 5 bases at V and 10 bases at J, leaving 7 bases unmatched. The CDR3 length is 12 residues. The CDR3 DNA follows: TGTGCCAGCAGCATACAGGGGCGCGACTACACCTTC. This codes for CASSIQGRDYTF.

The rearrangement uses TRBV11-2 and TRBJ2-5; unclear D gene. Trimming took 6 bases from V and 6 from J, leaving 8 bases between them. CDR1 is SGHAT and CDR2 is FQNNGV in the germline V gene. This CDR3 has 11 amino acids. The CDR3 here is CASRARKTQYF. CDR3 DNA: TGTGCCAGCAGGGCAAGGAAGACCCAGTACTTC.

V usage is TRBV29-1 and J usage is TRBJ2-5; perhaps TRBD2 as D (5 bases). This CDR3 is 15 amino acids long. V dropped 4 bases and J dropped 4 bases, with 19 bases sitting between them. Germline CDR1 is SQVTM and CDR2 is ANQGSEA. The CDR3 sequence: CSVVPRRGIRETQYF. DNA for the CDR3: TGCAGCGTTGTCCCAAGGCGAGGGATTCGAGAGACCCAGTACTTC.

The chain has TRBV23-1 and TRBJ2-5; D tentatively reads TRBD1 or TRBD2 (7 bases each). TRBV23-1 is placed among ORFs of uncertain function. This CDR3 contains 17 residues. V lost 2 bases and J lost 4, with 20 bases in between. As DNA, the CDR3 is TGCGCCAGCAGTCAACCCACTGACAGGGCGGGGGTAGAGACCCAGTACTTC. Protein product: CASSQPTDRAGVETQYF.

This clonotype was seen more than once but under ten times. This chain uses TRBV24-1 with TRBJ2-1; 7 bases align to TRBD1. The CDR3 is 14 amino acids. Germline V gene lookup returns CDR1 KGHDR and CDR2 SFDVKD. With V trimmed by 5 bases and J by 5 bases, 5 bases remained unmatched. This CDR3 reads CATSGDSIHNEQFF. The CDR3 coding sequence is TGTGCCACCAGTGGGGACAGCATACACAATGAGCAGTTCTTC.

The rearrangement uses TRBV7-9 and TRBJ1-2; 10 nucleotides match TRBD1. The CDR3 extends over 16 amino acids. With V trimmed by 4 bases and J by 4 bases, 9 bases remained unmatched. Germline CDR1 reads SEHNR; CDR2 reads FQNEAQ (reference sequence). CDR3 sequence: CASSSSGTGASYGYTF. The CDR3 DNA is TGTGCCAGCAGCTCATCCGGGACAGGGGCCAGCTATGGCTACACCTTC.

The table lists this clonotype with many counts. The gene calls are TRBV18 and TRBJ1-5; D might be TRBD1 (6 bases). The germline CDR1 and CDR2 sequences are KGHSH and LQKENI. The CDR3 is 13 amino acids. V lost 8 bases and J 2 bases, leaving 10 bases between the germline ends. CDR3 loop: CASTRGGNQPQHF. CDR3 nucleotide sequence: TGTGCCAGCACCAGGGGTGGCAATCAGCCCCAGCATTTT.

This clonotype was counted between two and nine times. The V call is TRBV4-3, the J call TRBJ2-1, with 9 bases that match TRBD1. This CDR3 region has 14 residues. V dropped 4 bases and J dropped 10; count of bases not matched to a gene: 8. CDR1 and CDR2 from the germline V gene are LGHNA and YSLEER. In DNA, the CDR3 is TGCGCCAGCAGCCTGACACAGGGGGCAGGAGAGCAGTTCTTC. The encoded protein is CASSLTQGAGEQFF.

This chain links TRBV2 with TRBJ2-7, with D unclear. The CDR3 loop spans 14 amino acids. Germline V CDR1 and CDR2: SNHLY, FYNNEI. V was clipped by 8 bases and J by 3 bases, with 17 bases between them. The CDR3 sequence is CASCTRAGGYEQYF. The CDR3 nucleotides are TGTGCCAGCTGTACCCGTGCAGGTGGCTACGAGCAGTACTTC.

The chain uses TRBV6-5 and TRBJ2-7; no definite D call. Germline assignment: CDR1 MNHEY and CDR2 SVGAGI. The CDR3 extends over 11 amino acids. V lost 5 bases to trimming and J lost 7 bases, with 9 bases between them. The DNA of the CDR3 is TGTGCCAGCAGTACGTCAAGTGAGCAGTACTTC. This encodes CASSTSSEQYF.

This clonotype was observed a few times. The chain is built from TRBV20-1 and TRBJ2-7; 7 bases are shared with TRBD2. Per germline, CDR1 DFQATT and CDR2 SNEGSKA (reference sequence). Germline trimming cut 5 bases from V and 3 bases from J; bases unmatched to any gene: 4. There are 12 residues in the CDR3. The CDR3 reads CSALAGDYEQYF. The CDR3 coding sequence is TGCAGTGCTTTGGCGGGAGACTACGAGCAGTACTTC.

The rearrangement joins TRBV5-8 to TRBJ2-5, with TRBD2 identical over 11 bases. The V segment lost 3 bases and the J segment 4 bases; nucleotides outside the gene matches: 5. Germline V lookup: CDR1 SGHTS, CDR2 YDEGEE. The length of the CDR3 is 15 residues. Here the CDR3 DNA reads TGTGCCAGCAGCTACCCCGGGACTAGCGGAGAGACCCAGTACTTC. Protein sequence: CASSYPGTSGETQYF.

For the CDR3, the DNA is TGTGCCAGCAGTCTCGGGGGGGTAGCCAAAAACATTCAGTACTTC. It yields the protein CASSLGGVAKNIQYF. The chain combines TRBV27 with TRBJ2-4; 8 nucleotides align to TRBD2. This CDR3 comprises 15 residues. CDR1 and CDR2 (germline): MNHEY, SMNVEV (reference sequence). J was trimmed by 0 bases and V by 5 bases; bases with no gene match: 3.

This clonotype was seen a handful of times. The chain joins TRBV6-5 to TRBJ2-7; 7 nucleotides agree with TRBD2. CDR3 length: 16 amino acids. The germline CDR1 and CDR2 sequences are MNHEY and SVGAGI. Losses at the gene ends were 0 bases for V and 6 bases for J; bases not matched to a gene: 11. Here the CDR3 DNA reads TGTGCCAGCAGTTACTCTGGCGGGAGCGGTTTAGGCGAGCAGTACTTC. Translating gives CASSYSGGSGLGEQYF.